This entry is about one TCR beta chain. This CDR3 is built from 13 residues. Germline-derived CDR1 and CDR2 are SGHRS and YFSETQ. Trimming removed 4 bases from V and 3 bases from J; junction bases left unmatched: 3. This record belongs to a study of CD8 T cells in Susac syndrome. Through negative isolation, CD4+ and CD8+ T cells were obtained, while TEMRA cells were enriched using FACS. Reverse transcription of about 0.5 to 1 ug RNA used random hexamers. TCRdb recomputed calls from the immunoSEQ multiplex PCR reads with MiXCR, one row per CDR3 protein. The sample has about 190,000 distinct CDR3 sequences, roughly 95% seen once.

The receptor was isolated from a human donor in good health. The chain employs TRBV5-1 and TRBJ1-1, with TRBD1 identical over 7 bases. Sequencing was performed on CD4+ T cells from PBMCs. As DNA, the CDR3 is TGCGCCAGCAGCCAAGGGACAGACACTGAAGCTTTCTTT. Protein: CASSQGTDTEAFF.